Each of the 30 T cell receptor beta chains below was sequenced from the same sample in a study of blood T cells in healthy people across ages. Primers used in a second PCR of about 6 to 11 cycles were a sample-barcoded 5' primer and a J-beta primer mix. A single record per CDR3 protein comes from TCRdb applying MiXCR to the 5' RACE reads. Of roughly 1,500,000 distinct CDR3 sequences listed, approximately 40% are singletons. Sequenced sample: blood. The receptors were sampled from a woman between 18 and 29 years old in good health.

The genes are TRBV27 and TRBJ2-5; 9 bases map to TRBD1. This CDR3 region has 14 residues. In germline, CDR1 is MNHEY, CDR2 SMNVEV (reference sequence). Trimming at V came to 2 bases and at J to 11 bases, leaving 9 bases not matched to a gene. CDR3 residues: CASSLTGTGIGQYF. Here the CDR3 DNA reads TGTGCCAGCAGTTTAACCGGGACAGGGATCGGGCAGTACTTC.

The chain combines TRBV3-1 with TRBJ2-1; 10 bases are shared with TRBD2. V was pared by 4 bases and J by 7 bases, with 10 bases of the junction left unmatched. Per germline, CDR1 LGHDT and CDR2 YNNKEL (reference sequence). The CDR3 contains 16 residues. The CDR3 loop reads CASSPSGSKWVNEQFF. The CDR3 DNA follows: TGTGCCAGCAGCCCTAGCGGGAGTAAGTGGGTAAATGAGCAGTTCTTC.

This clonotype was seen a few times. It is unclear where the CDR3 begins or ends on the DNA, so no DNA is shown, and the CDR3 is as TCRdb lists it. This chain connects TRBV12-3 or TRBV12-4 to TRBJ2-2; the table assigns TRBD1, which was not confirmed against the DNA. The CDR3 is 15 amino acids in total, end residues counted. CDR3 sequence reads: CASILDGAASGELFF.

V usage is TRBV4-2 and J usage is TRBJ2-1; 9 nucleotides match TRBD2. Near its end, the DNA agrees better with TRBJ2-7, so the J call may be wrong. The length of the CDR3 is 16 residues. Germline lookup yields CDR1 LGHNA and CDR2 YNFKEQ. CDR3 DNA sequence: TGTGCCAGCAGCCAGGGAAGCGGGGGGCCCCGGAATGAGCAGTACTTC. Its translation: CASSQGSGGPRNEQYF.

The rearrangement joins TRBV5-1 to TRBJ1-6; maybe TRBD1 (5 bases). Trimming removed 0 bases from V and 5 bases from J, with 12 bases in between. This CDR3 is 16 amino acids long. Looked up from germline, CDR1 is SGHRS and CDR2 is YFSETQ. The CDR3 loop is CASSLGVSGDNSPLHF. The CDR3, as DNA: TGCGCCAGCAGCTTGGGAGTCTCGGGGGATAATTCACCCCTCCACTTT.

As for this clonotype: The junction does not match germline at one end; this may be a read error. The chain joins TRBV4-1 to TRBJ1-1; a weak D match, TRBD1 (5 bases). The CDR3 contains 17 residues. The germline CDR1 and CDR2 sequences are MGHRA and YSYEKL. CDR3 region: CTSGKFPAPGANTEAFF. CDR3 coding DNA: TGCACCAGCGGGAAATTCCCGGCGCCCGGGGCGAACACTGAAGCTTTCTTT.

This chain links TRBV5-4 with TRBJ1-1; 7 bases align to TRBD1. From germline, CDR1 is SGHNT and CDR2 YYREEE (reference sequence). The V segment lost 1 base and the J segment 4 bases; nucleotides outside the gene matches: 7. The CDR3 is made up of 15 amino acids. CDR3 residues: CASSLIDREGTEAFF. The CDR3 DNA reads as TGTGCCAGCAGCTTGATCGACAGGGAGGGCACTGAAGCTTTCTTT.

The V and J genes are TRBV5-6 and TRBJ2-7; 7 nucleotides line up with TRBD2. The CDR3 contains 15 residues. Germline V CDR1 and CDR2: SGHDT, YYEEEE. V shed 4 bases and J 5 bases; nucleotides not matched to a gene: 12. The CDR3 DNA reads TGTGCCAGCAGCACTGGGGGGGGAGAGGAGAACGAGCAGTACTTC. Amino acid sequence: CASSTGGGEENEQYF.

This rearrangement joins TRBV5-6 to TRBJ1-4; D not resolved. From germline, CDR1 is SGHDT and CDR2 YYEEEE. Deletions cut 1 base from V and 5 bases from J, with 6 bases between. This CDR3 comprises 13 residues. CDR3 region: CASSLRQNEKLFF. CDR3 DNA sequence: TGTGCCAGCAGCTTGAGGCAGAATGAAAAACTGTTTTTT. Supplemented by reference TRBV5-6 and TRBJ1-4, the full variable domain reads DAGVTQSPTHLIKTRGQQVTLRCSPKSGHDTVSWYQQALGQGPQFIFQYYEEEERQRGNFPDRFSGHQFPNYSSELNVNALLLGDSALYLCASSLRQNEKLFFGSGTQLSVL.

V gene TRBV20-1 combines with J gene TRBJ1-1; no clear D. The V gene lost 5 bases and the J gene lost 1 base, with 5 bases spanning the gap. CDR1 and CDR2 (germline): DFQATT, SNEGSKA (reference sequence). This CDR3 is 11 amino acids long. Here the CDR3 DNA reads TGCAGTGCTGCGGGGAACACTGAAGCTTTCTTT. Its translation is CSAAGNTEAFF.

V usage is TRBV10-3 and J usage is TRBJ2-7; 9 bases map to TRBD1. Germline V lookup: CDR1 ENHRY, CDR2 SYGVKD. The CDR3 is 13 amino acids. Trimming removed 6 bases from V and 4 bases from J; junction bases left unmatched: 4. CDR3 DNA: TGTGCCATCAGCCGGGGACAGGGTTACGAGCAGTACTTC. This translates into CAISRGQGYEQYF.

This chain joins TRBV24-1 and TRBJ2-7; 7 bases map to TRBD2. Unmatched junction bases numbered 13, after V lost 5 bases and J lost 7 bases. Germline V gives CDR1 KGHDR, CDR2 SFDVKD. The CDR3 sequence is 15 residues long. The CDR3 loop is CATSATGGKLNEQYF. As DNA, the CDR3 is TGTGCCACCAGTGCAACGGGGGGAAAATTAAATGAGCAGTACTTC.

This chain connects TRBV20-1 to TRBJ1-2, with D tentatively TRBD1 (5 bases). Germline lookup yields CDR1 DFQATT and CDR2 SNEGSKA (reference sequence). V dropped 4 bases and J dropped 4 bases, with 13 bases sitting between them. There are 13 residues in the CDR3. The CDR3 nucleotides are TGCAGTGCTACCCCAGGGCCGAGCTATGGCTACACCTTC. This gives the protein CSATPGPSYGYTF.

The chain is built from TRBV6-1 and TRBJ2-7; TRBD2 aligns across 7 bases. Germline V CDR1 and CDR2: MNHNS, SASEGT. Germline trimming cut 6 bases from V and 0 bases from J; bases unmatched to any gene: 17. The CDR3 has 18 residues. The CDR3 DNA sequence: TGTGCCAGCAGCCGGAATACGGCGGGAGTCCCGAGCTCCTACGAGCAGTACTTC. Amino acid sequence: CASSRNTAGVPSSYEQYF.

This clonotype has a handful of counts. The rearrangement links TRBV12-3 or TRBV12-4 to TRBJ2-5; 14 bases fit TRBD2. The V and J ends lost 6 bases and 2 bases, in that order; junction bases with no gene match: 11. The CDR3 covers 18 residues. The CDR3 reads CASSPRTSGGTNQETQYF. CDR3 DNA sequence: TGTGCCAGCAGCCCGAGGACTAGCGGGGGGACGAATCAAGAGACCCAGTACTTC.

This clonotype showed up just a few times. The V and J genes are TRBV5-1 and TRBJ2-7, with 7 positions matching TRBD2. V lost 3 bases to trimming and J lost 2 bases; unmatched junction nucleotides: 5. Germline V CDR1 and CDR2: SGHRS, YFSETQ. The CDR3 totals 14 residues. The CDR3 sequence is CASSWTGTTYEQYF. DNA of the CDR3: TGCGCCAGCAGCTGGACCGGGACTACCTACGAGCAGTACTTC.

The CDR3 DNA sequence: TGCGCCAGCAGCTTGGTAGACTTAAGCTCCTACAATGAGCAGTACTTC. Translating gives CASSLVDLSSYNEQYF. The chain recombines TRBV5-1 with TRBJ2-1; D gene uncertain. The end of the DNA fits TRBJ2-7 better, so the J call may be wrong. CDR1 is SGHRS, CDR2 YFSETQ, per germline. The CDR3 runs to 16 residues.

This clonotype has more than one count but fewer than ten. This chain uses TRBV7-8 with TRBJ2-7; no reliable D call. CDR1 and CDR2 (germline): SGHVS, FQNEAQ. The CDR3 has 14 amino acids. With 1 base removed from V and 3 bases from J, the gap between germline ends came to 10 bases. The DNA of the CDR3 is TGTGCCAGCAGCTTAGTCCGTTATGGCTACGAGCAGTACTTC. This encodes CASSLVRYGYEQYF.

CDR3 in amino acids: CASSTLGPQGTNYGYTF. Here the CDR3 DNA reads TGTGCCAGCAGTACGCTAGGGCCACAGGGGACTAACTATGGCTACACCTTC. The chain links TRBV27 to TRBJ1-2; 7 bases map to TRBD1. Trimming removed 5 bases from V and 0 bases from J; junction bases left unmatched: 12. CDR1 and CDR2 from the germline V gene are MNHEY and SMNVEV (reference sequence). The CDR3 is made up of 17 amino acids.

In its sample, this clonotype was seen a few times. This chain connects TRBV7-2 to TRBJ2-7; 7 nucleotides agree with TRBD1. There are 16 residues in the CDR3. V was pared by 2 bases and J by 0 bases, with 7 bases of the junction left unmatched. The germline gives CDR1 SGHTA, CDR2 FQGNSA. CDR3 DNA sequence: TGTGCCAGCAGCTTACAGACAGGGTACGACTCCTACGAGCAGTACTTC. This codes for CASSLQTGYDSYEQYF.

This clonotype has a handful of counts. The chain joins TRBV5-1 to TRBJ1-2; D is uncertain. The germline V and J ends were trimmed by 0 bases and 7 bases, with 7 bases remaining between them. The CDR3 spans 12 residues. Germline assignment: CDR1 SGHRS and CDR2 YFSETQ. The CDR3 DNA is TGCGCCAGCAGCTTGGACGAAACTGGCTACACCTTC. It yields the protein CASSLDETGYTF.

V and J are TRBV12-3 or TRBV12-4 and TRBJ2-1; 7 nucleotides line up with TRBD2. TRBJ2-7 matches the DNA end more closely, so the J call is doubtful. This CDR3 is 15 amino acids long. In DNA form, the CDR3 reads TGTGCCAGCAGTTTAGCCCTCGCGGGGGACGGCGAGCAGTACTTC. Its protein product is CASSLALAGDGEQYF.

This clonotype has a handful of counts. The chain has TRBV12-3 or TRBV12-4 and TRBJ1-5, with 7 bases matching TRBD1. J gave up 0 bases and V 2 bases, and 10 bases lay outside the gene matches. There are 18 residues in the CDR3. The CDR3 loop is CASSLIGTAQYSNQPQHF. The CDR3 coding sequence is TGTGCCAGCAGTTTAATAGGGACAGCCCAATATAGCAATCAGCCCCAGCATTTT.

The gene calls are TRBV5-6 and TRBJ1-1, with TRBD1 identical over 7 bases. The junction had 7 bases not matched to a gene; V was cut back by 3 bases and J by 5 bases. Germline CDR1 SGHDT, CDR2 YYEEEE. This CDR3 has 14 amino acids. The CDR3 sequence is CASSWGTAVTEAFF. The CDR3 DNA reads TGTGCCAGCAGCTGGGGGACAGCGGTGACTGAAGCTTTCTTT. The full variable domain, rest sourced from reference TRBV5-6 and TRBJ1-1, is DAGVTQSPTHLIKTRGQQVTLRCSPKSGHDTVSWYQQALGQGPQFIFQYYEEEERQRGNFPDRFSGHQFPNYSSELNVNALLLGDSALYLCASSWGTAVTEAFFGQGTRLTVV.

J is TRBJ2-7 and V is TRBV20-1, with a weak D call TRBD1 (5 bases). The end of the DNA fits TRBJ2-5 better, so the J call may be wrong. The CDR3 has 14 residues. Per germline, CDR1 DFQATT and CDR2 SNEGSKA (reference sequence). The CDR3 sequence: CSSQGRVVSETQYF. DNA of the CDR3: TGCAGTTCCCAGGGCAGGGTAGTGAGTGAGACCCAGTACTTC.

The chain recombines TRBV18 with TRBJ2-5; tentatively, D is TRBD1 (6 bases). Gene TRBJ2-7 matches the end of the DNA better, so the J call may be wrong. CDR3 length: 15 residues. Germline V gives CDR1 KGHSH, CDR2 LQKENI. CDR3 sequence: CASSPRTVQTYEQYF. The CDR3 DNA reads TGTGCCAGCTCACCCCGGACAGTCCAGACCTACGAGCAGTACTTC.

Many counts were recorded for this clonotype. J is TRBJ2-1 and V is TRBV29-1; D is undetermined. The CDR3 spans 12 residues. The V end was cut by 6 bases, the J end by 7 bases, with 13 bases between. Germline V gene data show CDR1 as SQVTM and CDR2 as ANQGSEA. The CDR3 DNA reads TGCAGCGTAGCTGCGGACCTAAATGAGCAGTTCTTC. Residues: CSVAADLNEQFF.

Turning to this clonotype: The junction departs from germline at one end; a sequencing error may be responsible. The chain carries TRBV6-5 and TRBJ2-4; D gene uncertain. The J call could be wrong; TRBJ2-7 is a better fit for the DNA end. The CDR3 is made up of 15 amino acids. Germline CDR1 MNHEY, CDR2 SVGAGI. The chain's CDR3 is CASILSGGTTYEQYF. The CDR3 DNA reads TGCGCCAGCATCCTTTCTGGTGGTACTACCTACGAGCAGTACTTC.

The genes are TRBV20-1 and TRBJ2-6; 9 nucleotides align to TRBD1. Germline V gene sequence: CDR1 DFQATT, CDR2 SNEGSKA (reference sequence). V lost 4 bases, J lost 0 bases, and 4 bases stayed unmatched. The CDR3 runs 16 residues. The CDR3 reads CSANGQGSSGANVLTF. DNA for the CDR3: TGCAGTGCTAACGGACAGGGGAGCTCTGGGGCCAACGTCCTGACTTTC.

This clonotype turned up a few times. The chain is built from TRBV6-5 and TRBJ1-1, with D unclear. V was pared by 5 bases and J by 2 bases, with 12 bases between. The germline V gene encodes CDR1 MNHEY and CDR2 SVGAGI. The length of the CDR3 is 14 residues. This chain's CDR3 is CASSQSTGNTEAFF. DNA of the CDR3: TGTGCCAGCAGTCAGTCGACCGGCAACACTGAAGCTTTCTTT.